This T cell receptor beta chain was sequenced during a study of identifying expanded T cells in peripheral blood. The CDR3 runs 17 residues. Germline-derived CDR1 and CDR2 are SGHTA and FQGNSA. The V gene end was trimmed by 5 bases and the J gene end by 3 bases; junction bases not matched to a gene: 15. Some clones are missing from TCRdb's copy, which holds only in-frame ones; the method was immunoSEQ multiplex PCR. The sample lists approximately 57,000 clones, around nine tenths occurring once. During the collection period, no donor immune events like infections were recorded. On this clone: What it binds is not known.

Findings and caveats of the study: Approximately two-week clone count variance significantly increased as total template count grew. Approximately 1.2 clones differed between technical replicates, versus about 15 and 19 over time.

The sample taken for sequencing was blood. The chain employs TRBV7-2 and TRBJ1-1; 7 bases agree with TRBD1. The clonotype comes from a person aged 18 to 75 in good health. CDR3 in amino acids: CASSADREFGSDTEAFF. CDR3 DNA sequence: TGTGCCAGCAGCGCAGACAGGGAGTTTGGTTCGGACACTGAAGCTTTCTTT.